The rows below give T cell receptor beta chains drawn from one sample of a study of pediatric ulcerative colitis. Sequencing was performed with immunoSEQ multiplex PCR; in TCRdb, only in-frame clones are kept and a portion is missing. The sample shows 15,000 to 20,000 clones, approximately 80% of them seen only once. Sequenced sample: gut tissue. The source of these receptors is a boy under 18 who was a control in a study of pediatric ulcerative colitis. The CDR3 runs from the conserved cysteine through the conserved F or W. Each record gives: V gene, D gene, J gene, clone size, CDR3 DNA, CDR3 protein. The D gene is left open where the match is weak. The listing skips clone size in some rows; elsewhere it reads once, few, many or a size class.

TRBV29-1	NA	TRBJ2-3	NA	TGCAGCGTTGAAGGACTCTCGGGGAGAGATACGCAGTATTTT	CSVEGLSGRDTQYF
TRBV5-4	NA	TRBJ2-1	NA	TGTGCCAGCAGTGACAGGAAACAGGTGAATGAGCAGTTCTTC	CASSDRKQVNEQFF
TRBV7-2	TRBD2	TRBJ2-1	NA	TGTGCCAGCAGCCCGAAAAGCGGGAACTCCTACAATGAGCAGTTCTTC	CASSPKSGNSYNEQFF
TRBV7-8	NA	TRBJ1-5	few	TGTGCCAGCAGCAAAGGTGCAGTGTTCAATCAGCCCCAGCATTTT	CASSKGAVFNQPQHF
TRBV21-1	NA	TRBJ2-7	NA	TGTGCCAGCAGCAAACTTCCGAACTACGAGCAGTACTTC	CASSKLPNYEQYF
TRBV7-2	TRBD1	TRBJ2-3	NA	TGTGCCAGCAGCTTTGGACAGGGAGGAGATACGCAGTATTTT	CASSFGQGGDTQYF
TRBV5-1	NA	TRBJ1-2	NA	TGCGCCAGCAGCTTGGACAGTAACTATGGCTACACCTTC	CASSLDSNYGYTF
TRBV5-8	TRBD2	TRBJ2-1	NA	TGTGCCAGCAGCTCCGTTAGCGGGGGGGCTGATGAGCAGTTCTTC	CASSSVSGGADEQFF
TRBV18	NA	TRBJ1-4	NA	TGTGCCAGCTCACCCACTAGAGGGAACCTTAATGAAAAACTGTTTTTT	CASSPTRGNLNEKLFF
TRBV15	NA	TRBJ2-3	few	TGTGCCACCAGCACCGCGGACAGAGAGGATACGCAGTATTTT	CATSTADREDTQYF
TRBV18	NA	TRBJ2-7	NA	TGTGCCAGCTCACCGACTAGGGCAGGGGCGAACGAGCAGTACTTC	CASSPTRAGANEQYF
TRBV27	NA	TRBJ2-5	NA	TGTGCCAGCAGTTTAGCGACCAACCAAGAGACCCAGTACTTC	CASSLATNQETQYF
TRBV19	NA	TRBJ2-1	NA	TGTGCCAGTAGTATCCGACTAGGGCGGGAGCAGTTCTTC	CASSIRLGREQFF
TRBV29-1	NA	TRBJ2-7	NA	TGCAGCGTTGTGACCCCATTGGGACAAACTACTCCATACGAGCAGTACTTC	CSVVTPLGQTTPYEQYF
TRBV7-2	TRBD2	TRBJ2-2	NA	TGTGCCAGCAGCACTACGGGGGGGTACACCGGGGAGCTGTTTTTT	CASSTTGGYTGELFF
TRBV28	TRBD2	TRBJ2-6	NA	TGTGCCAGTAGGCGGGGGGGGCTCTCTGGGGCCAACGTCCTGACTTTC	CASRRGGLSGANVLTF
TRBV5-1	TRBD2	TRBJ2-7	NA	TGCGCCAGCAGCTTGGCCCCGGGGGGGGACTACGAGCAGTACTTC	CASSLAPGGDYEQYF
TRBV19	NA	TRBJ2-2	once	TGTGCCAGTAGTATCTCCGGGACTAACACCGGGGAGCTGTTTTTT	CASSISGTNTGELFF
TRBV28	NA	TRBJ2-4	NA	TGTGCCAGCAGTCCCGCAACACAGGGTTTGGCCAAAAACATTCAGTACTTC	CASSPATQGLAKNIQYF
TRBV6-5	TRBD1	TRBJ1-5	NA	TGTGCCAGCAGTCAGTACAGGGGTCGGAATCAGCCCCAGCATTTT	CASSQYRGRNQPQHF
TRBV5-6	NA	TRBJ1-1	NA	TGTGCCAGCAGCTCGGGGTTTTCCCGCACTGAAGCTTTCTTT	CASSSGFSRTEAFF
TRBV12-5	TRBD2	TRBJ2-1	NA	TGTGCTAGTGGTTTTGCGCTAGCGGGAGGCCGCGACAATGAGCAGTTCTTC	CASGFALAGGRDNEQFF
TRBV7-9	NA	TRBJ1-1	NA	TGTGCCAGCAGCTCCGGGGAGGGACTAAATCGTGAAGCTTTCTTT	CASSSGEGLNREAFF
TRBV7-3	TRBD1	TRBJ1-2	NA	TGTGCCAGCAGTCCAAAGGGACAGAGGGGCCATGGCTACACCTTC	CASSPKGQRGHGYTF
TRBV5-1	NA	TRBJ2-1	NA	TGCGCCAGCAGCTTTGTAGCGGAGGGAAACAATGAGCAGTTCTTC	CASSFVAEGNNEQFF
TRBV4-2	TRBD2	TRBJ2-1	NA	TGTGCCAGCAGCCAAGGGGGGACTAGCGGGAGGGATGAGCAGTTCTTC	CASSQGGTSGRDEQFF
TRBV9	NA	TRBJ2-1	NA	TGTGCCAGCAGCGCACTAGCAGATGACAATGAGCAGTTCTTC	CASSALADDNEQFF